Listed here are 32 T cell receptor beta chains from one sample, sequenced in a study of blood T cell repertoires in COVID-19. The method was immunoSEQ multiplex PCR; TCRdb's version includes in-frame clones alone and lacks a portion of them. The table lists approximately 20,000 clones, roughly four fifths of them singletons, with about 6% in the top ten. Sequenced material: peripheral blood. The receptors were gathered from a human donor in a cohort sampled during active COVID-19.

This clone was counted only a few times. The chain employs TRBV9 and TRBJ2-1; possible D gene TRBD2, 5 bases. The CDR3 has 15 residues. Trimming removed 1 base at V and 2 bases at J, with 10 bases between. The V gene's germline CDR1 is SGDLS and CDR2 YYNGEE. The CDR3 DNA follows: TGTGCCAGCAGCGTAAGCGAGGGTACCTACAATGAGCAGTTCTTC. Protein: CASSVSEGTYNEQFF.

CDR3 coding DNA: TGTGCCACCAGTGATTTAAGGGAGACCGGGGAGCTGTTTTTT. Translation: CATSDLRETGELFF. The chain couples TRBV24-1 to TRBJ2-2, with D perhaps TRBD2 (5 bases). Germline V gene data show CDR1 as KGHDR and CDR2 as SFDVKD. Trimming cost V 1 base and J 5 bases, with 7 bases left between them. This CDR3 has 14 residues.

A single count supports this clone. V and J are TRBV6-1 and TRBJ1-1; 8 bases agree with TRBD1. In germline, CDR1 is MNHNS, CDR2 SASEGT. The V and J ends lost 2 bases and 7 bases, in that order; junction bases with no gene match: 15. This CDR3 is 17 amino acids long. CDR3 in amino acids: CASSERVYDRGRCEAFF. The DNA for the CDR3 is TGTGCCAGCAGTGAAAGGGTTTACGACAGGGGTCGGTGTGAAGCTTTCTTT.

This clone was observed once. The gene calls are TRBV7-9 and TRBJ1-5; 10 positions agree with TRBD1. Unmatched junction bases numbered 5, after V lost 5 bases and J lost 4 bases. This CDR3 is 15 amino acids long. Germline V lookup: CDR1 SEHNR, CDR2 FQNEAQ (reference sequence). The CDR3 loop is CASSQGQGINQPQHF. The CDR3 region has the DNA TGTGCCAGCAGCCAGGGACAGGGGATAAATCAGCCCCAGCATTTT. The whole variable domain, remainder taken from reference TRBV7-9 and TRBJ1-5, is DTGVSQNPRHKITKRGQNVTFRCDPISEHNRLYWYRQTLGQGPEFLTYFQNEAQLEKSRLLSDRFSAERPKGSFSTLEIQRTEQGDSAMYLCASSQGQGINQPQHFGDGTRLSIL.

This clone was seen only once. The genes are TRBV6-4 and TRBJ2-7; 9 positions match TRBD2. The V and J ends lost 0 bases and 0 bases, in that order; junction bases with no gene match: 0. The CDR3 is 15 amino acids. The V gene's germline CDR1 is MRHNA and CDR2 SNTAGT. The CDR3 DNA sequence: TGTGCCAGCAGTGACTCTAGCGGGAGCTCCTACGAGCAGTACTTC. Protein product: CASSDSSGSSYEQYF.

J is TRBJ1-4 and V is TRBV9, with 9 bases lining up with TRBD1. This CDR3 spans 15 amino acids. The junction had 9 bases not matched to a gene; V was cut back by 4 bases and J by 8 bases. Germline CDR1 reads SGDLS; CDR2 reads YYNGEE. The CDR3 nucleotides read TGTGCCAGCAGCCTCAGGACAGGGGCAGGGGAAAAACTGTTTTTT. It specifies CASSLRTGAGEKLFF.

The chain carries TRBV19 and TRBJ2-7, with a weak D call TRBD2 (6 bases). V lost 3 bases and J 3 bases, leaving 12 bases between the germline ends. CDR3 length: 14 residues. Germline loops: CDR1 LNHDA, CDR2 SQIVND (reference sequence). The CDR3 is CASSIALALYEQYF. The CDR3 DNA follows: TGTGCCAGTAGTATCGCACTAGCTCTCTACGAGCAGTACTTC.

The genes are TRBV15 and TRBJ2-4; 7 nucleotides align to TRBD2. The germline CDR1 and CDR2 sequences are LNHNV and YYDKDF (reference sequence). This CDR3 is built from 17 residues. After removal of 3 bases from V and 0 bases from J, the junction contained 8 bases not matched to a gene. The CDR3 spells CATSSWGGPKAKNIQYF. Written as DNA, the CDR3 is TGTGCCACCAGCAGTTGGGGGGGACCCAAAGCCAAAAACATTCAGTACTTC.

This sequence joins TRBV6-2 or TRBV6-3 and TRBJ2-2; D not resolved. The germline V and J ends were trimmed by 2 bases and 3 bases, with 4 bases remaining between them. CDR1 is MNHEY, CDR2 SVGEGT, per germline. CDR3 size: 13 residues. The CDR3 protein is CASSYTDTGELFF. CDR3 nucleotide sequence: TGTGCCAGCAGTTACACGGACACCGGGGAGCTGTTTTTT.

The gene calls are TRBV4-1 and TRBJ2-3; 8 nucleotides agree with TRBD2. CDR3 length: 18 residues. Looked up from germline, CDR1 is MGHRA and CDR2 is YSYEKL. J gave up 2 bases and V 0 bases, and 10 bases lay outside the gene matches. CDR3 bases: TGCGCCAGCAGCCAAGATCAGTATACTAGCGGAAACACAGATACGCAGTATTTT. Its protein is CASSQDQYTSGNTDTQYF.

The chain links TRBV7-3 to TRBJ2-1; weak D call: TRBD2 (6 bases). This CDR3 is 14 amino acids long. Looked up from germline, CDR1 is SGHTA and CDR2 is FQGTGA. V dropped 5 bases and J dropped 8 bases, with 16 bases sitting between them. The CDR3 DNA reads as TGTGCCAGCAGCCCCGAAAGGCGGGACTATGAGCAGTTCTTC. Its protein is CASSPERRDYEQFF. Drawing the rest from reference TRBV7-3 and TRBJ2-1, the complete variable domain is GAGVSQTPSNKVTEKGKYVELRCDPISGHTALYWYRQSLGQGPEFLIYFQGTGAADDSGLPNDRFFAVRPEGSVSTLKIQRTERGDSAVYLCASSPERRDYEQFFGPGTRLTVL.

A few counts support this clone. The chain couples TRBV25-1 to TRBJ2-5, with a possible D match to TRBD2 (5 bases). The germline V and J ends were trimmed by 4 bases and 5 bases, with 11 bases remaining between them. The CDR3 contains 13 residues. Germline assignment: CDR1 MGHDK and CDR2 SYGVNS. The CDR3 DNA reads TGTGCCAGCAGTGCTGGACCGGGGGAGACCCAGTACTTC. Translated, it gives CASSAGPGETQYF.

The chain joins TRBV7-9 to TRBJ1-2; 9 bases are shared with TRBD1. J was trimmed by 4 bases and V by 0 bases; bases with no gene match: 3. Germline values: CDR1 SEHNR, CDR2 FQNEAQ (reference sequence). There are 15 residues in the CDR3. The CDR3 DNA reads as TGTGCCAGCAGCTTAGCTCGGACAGGGGCCTATGGCTACACCTTC. It encodes CASSLARTGAYGYTF.

The rearrangement links TRBV11-3 to TRBJ2-3, with a weak D call TRBD2 (6 bases). CDR1 is SGHNT, CDR2 YENEEA, per germline. This CDR3 is 15 amino acids long. Trimming took 0 bases from V and 6 from J, leaving 13 bases between them. This chain's CDR3 is CASSLDPRGSDTQYF. The CDR3 bases are TGTGCCAGCAGCTTAGATCCCCGGGGGTCGGATACGCAGTATTTT.

The V and J genes are TRBV29-1 and TRBJ1-2; tentatively, D is TRBD1 (6 bases). V lost 6 bases, J lost 8 bases, and 13 bases lay in between. The CDR3 runs to 11 residues. Germline CDR1 is SQVTM and CDR2 is ANQGSEA. The CDR3 loop reads CSVDTGFGYTF. The CDR3 nucleotides read TGCAGCGTCGATACAGGGTTCGGCTACACCTTC.

The sample holds one count of this clone. V and J are TRBV28 and TRBJ2-7; tentative D call: TRBD1 (6 bases). The CDR3 extends over 12 amino acids. CDR1 and CDR2 (germline): MDHEN, SYDVKM. V gave up 6 bases and J gave up 3 bases, with 9 bases separating them. For the CDR3, the DNA is TGTGCCAGCAGCCCACAGGGCTACGAGCAGTACTTC. It yields the protein CASSPQGYEQYF.

V gene TRBV7-2 combines with J gene TRBJ1-2; D ambiguous. The CDR3 sequence is 15 residues long. Trimming shortened V by 2 bases and J by 5 bases, and 15 bases separated the two germline ends. The germline CDR1 and CDR2 sequences are SGHTA and FQGNSA. CDR3 protein: CASSLIGQREYGYTF. The CDR3 DNA follows: TGTGCCAGCAGCTTAATCGGCCAGCGGGAATATGGCTACACCTTC. Full variable domain (remainder filled in from reference TRBV7-2 and TRBJ1-2): GAGVSQSPSNKVTEKGKDVELRCDPISGHTALYWYRQSLGQGLEFLIYFQGNSAPDKSGLPSDRFSAERTGGSVSTLTIQRTQQEDSAVYLCASSLIGQREYGYTFGSGTRLTVV.

The chain employs TRBV4-2 and TRBJ2-6; D not resolved. The germline gives CDR1 LGHNA, CDR2 YNFKEQ. The germline V and J ends were trimmed by 0 bases and 2 bases, with 8 bases remaining between them. The CDR3 spans 16 residues. CDR3 loop: CASSQEGVTGANVLTF. In DNA, the CDR3 is TGTGCCAGCAGCCAAGAAGGAGTAACTGGGGCCAACGTCCTGACTTTC.

This chain uses TRBV11-2 with TRBJ1-1, with D tentatively TRBD1 (5 bases). The germline V gene encodes CDR1 SGHAT and CDR2 FQNNGV. The CDR3 extends over 14 amino acids. V was shortened by 5 bases and J by 2 bases, with 12 bases between the two germline ends. In DNA form, the CDR3 reads TGTGCCAGCAGCCCGAGTGACAGAAACACTGAAGCTTTCTTT. It codes for CASSPSDRNTEAFF. Using reference TRBV11-2 and TRBJ1-1 for the parts outside the CDR3, the full variable domain is EAGVAQSPRYKIIEKRQSVAFWCNPISGHATLYWYQQILGQGPKLLIQFQNNGVVDDSQLPKDRFSAERLKGVDSTLKIQPAKLEDSAVYLCASSPSDRNTEAFFGQGTRLTVV.

V and J are TRBV7-3 and TRBJ2-1, with unresolved D. The CDR3 loop spans 14 amino acids. The V gene's germline CDR1 is SGHTA and CDR2 FQGTGA. V was shortened by 5 bases and J by 0 bases, with 8 bases between the two germline ends. The DNA for the CDR3 is TGTGCCAGCAGCCGACAAGGCTCCTACAATGAGCAGTTCTTC. Protein: CASSRQGSYNEQFF.

The chain couples TRBV6-2 or TRBV6-3 to TRBJ2-7; 7 bases line up with TRBD2. The CDR3 totals 15 residues. CDR1 and CDR2 (germline): MNHEY, SVGEGT. Trimming cost V 2 bases and J 2 bases; bases outside gene matches: 6. The CDR3 loop reads CASSYESAGAYEQYF. The CDR3 DNA sequence: TGTGCCAGCAGTTACGAGTCGGCGGGAGCCTACGAGCAGTACTTC.

The chain is built from TRBV18 and TRBJ1-2; 7 bases line up with TRBD1. The CDR3 extends over 14 amino acids. CDR1 is KGHSH and CDR2 is LQKENI in the germline V gene. J gave up 1 base and V 4 bases, and 3 bases lay outside the gene matches. The CDR3 DNA follows: TGTGCCAGCTCACTCGGACAGGTTAACTATGGCTACACCTTC. It specifies CASSLGQVNYGYTF.

The count of this clone is one. The chain joins TRBV13 to TRBJ2-2; TRBD2 might be the D (5 bases). The germline V and J ends were trimmed by 6 bases and 4 bases, with 15 bases remaining between them. The germline gives CDR1 PRHDT, CDR2 FYEKMQ (reference sequence). The CDR3 is 15 residues long. DNA for the CDR3: TGTGCCAGCAGACCTATGAGGGCAGGCACCGGGGAGCTGTTTTTT. The encoded protein is CASRPMRAGTGELFF.

The gene calls are TRBV7-2 and TRBJ2-6; D perhaps matches TRBD1 (5 bases). In germline, CDR1 is SGHTA, CDR2 FQGNSA. The CDR3 covers 18 residues. Trimming took 2 bases from V and 0 from J, leaving 14 bases between them. The CDR3 sequence is CASSLLSGALSGANVLTF. CDR3 nucleotides: TGTGCCAGCAGCTTACTTTCTGGGGCCCTCTCTGGGGCCAACGTCCTGACTTTC.

In this sample, this clone turned up a few times. V usage is TRBV28 and J usage is TRBJ2-7; weak D call: TRBD2 (7 bases). The V end lost 3 bases, the J end lost 2 bases, and 17 bases lay between the germline ends. From germline, CDR1 is MDHEN and CDR2 SYDVKM. The CDR3 sequence is 16 residues long. CDR3 sequence (DNA): TGTGCCAGCAGTTTGCCCTGGGGGCGGGGGACCTACGAGCAGTACTTC. This encodes CASSLPWGRGTYEQYF.

The V gene is TRBV14, the J gene TRBJ1-2; no firm D call. This CDR3 contains 14 residues. Germline V lookup: CDR1 SGHDN, CDR2 FVKESK. The V and J ends lost 0 bases and 13 bases respectively, with 18 bases between them. The CDR3 DNA reads as TGTGCCAGCAGCCAAGATCTTCCGGCGGGTCAGTTCACCTTC. Translated: CASSQDLPAGQFTF. The variable domain in full, with the rest retrieved from reference TRBV14 and TRBJ1-2, is EAGVTQFPSHSVIEKGQTVTLRCDPISGHDNLYWYRRVMGKEIKFLLHFVKESKQDESGMPNNRFLAERTGGTYSTLKVQPAELEDSGVYFCASSQDLPAGQFTFGSGTRLTVV.

This clone was seen only a few times. The rearrangement uses TRBV6-5 and TRBJ2-7, with a weak D call TRBD2 (5 bases). Germline V gene data show CDR1 as MNHEY and CDR2 as SVGAGI. Trimming pared 2 bases from V and 4 bases from J, leaving 12 bases between. The CDR3 consists of 14 residues. CDR3 residues: CASSYGPSGYEQYF. The CDR3, as DNA: TGTGCCAGCAGTTACGGCCCCAGCGGTTACGAGCAGTACTTC.

There are a few counts of this clone. V usage is TRBV7-9 and J usage is TRBJ2-7; D perhaps matches TRBD2 (6 bases). Germline assignment: CDR1 SEHNR and CDR2 FQNEAQ (reference sequence). Trimming pared 0 bases from V and 2 bases from J, leaving 11 bases between. The CDR3 loop spans 15 amino acids. CDR3 bases: TGTGCCAGCAGCTTAGCGCGGCGCGGGACCTACGAGCAGTACTTC. Translated, it gives CASSLARRGTYEQYF. The full variable domain, in which reference TRBV7-9 and TRBJ2-7 provide the parts outside the CDR3, is DTGVSQNPRHKITKRGQNVTFRCDPISEHNRLYWYRQTLGQGPEFLTYFQNEAQLEKSRLLSDRFSAERPKGSFSTLEIQRTEQGDSAMYLCASSLARRGTYEQYFGPGTRLTVT.

This chain links TRBV27 with TRBJ2-7, with 14 bases lining up with TRBD2. Germline lookup yields CDR1 MNHEY and CDR2 SMNVEV (reference sequence). J gave up 5 bases and V 3 bases, and 6 bases lay outside the gene matches. This CDR3 contains 16 residues. The CDR3 region is CASSFSGTSGRNEQYF. As DNA, the CDR3 is TGTGCCAGCAGTTTCTCCGGGACTAGCGGGAGAAACGAGCAGTACTTC.

The CDR3 nucleotides read TGTGCCAGCTCTCCGGCGGCGGGAGGGAACACAGATACGCAGTATTTT. Its protein is CASSPAAGGNTDTQYF. The V call is TRBV6-4, the J call TRBJ2-3; TRBD2 matches at 9 bases. This CDR3 contains 16 residues. Germline lookup yields CDR1 MRHNA and CDR2 SNTAGT. Unmatched junction bases numbered 11, after V lost 8 bases and J lost 2 bases.

The CDR3 sequence: CSAASGSDTQYF. DNA of the CDR3: TGCAGCGCCGCTAGCGGGAGTGATACGCAGTATTTT. V is TRBV29-1 and J is TRBJ2-3, with TRBD2 matching over 10 bases. J lost 6 bases, V lost 7 bases, and 4 bases had no gene match. CDR1 is SQVTM and CDR2 is ANQGSEA in the germline V gene. The CDR3 has 12 residues.

CDR3 region: CASSLDLGQGIQPQHF. In DNA, the CDR3 is TGTGCCAGCAGCTTAGACCTCGGACAGGGGATTCAGCCCCAGCATTTT. The rearrangement uses TRBV7-9 and TRBJ1-5; 9 nucleotides align to TRBD1. J was trimmed by 6 bases and V by 1 base; bases with no gene match: 7. The CDR3 has 16 residues. Germline-derived CDR1 and CDR2 are SEHNR and FQNEAQ (reference sequence).